Listed below are T cell receptor beta chains from one sample, sequenced in a study of siplizumab effects on memory and regulatory T cells. The protocol was immunoSEQ multiplex PCR, while the TCRdb copy is restricted to in-frame clones and leaves out a portion. The profile shows some 120,000 clones, about 94% of them singletons. Material: non-Treg CD4+ T cells sorted from blood. These receptors came from a human donor in good health. Each CDR3 is given with its conserved first and last residue.

>TRBJ2-1|TRBV10-3
CAISGTNYNEQFF
>TRBJ1-5|TRBV2
CASTGGQGGPQPQHF
>TRBJ2-3|TRBV11-3
CASSPHGEATDTQYF
>TRBJ2-2|TRBV6-5
CASSYSGNTGELFF
>TRBJ1-5|TRBV18
CASSPYPGPGQGVQPQHF
>TRBJ2-7|TRBV7-9
CASSSWDSPLSREQYF
>TRBJ2-7|TRBV6-6
CASSYSSVSSYEQYF
>TRBJ1-4|TRBV18
CASSPPGPKDEKLFF
>TRBJ2-4|TRBV6-1
CASRNGRGYKNIQYF
>TRBJ1-5|TRBV7-9
CASSSGGNQPQHF
>TRBJ2-5|TRBV19
CASSSILGQIETQYF
>TRBJ1-2|TRBV6-5
CASRSPRDANYGYTF
>TRBJ2-1|TRBV27
CASSRQNPRNEQFF
>TRBJ2-7|TRBV19
CASSEGFASGKNEQYF
>TRBJ2-4|TRBV6-6
CASSGTGTGKHQYF